This TCR beta chain was sequenced during a study of beta chain features in type 1 diabetes. Notes on the study in general: Individuals with type 1 diabetes displayed fewer insertions and more deletions at VDJ junctions. Among patients with Type 1 diabetes, TCRB CDR3s were moderately but significantly shorter in every one of the four CD4+ subsets. cDNA-based reads could over-represent cells with high TCR expression.

What was sequenced were expressed TCRB transcripts, since all of the isolated RNA had been reverse transcribed. The assay was immunoSEQ multiplex PCR, and TCRdb's table has in-frame clones only and misses some. The table shows hundreds of thousands of clones, with over 12% occurring only once. As to this clone: What it binds is unknown. This sample includes further DNA sequences coding for the same CDR3.

Trimming stripped 5 bases from V and 4 bases from J, with 9 bases between. The CDR3 length is 12 residues. Germline V gene data show CDR1 as SGHTA and CDR2 as FQGNSA. The V call is TRBV7-2, the J call TRBJ2-7; D possibly corresponds to TRBD1 (5 bases). This TCR came from a man aged 18 to 30 with type 1 diabetes. Specimen: naive CD4+ T cells from blood. CDR3 region: CASSRQGYEQYF. CDR3 nucleotide sequence: TGTGCCAGCAGCCGTCAGGGTTACGAGCAGTACTTC.